This T cell receptor beta chain was captured by sequencing in a study of beta chain features in type 1 diabetes. With regard to this clone: Its specificity is unknown.

CDR1 is SGDLS, CDR2 YYNGEE, per germline. The CDR3 sequence is 15 residues long. The J segment lost 7 bases and the V segment lost 4 bases, leaving 12 bases of the junction unmatched. Staining for CD45RO/CCR7/CD25/CD127/CD95/CD27 allowed sorting of CD4+ naive, central memory, regulatory and stem cell-like memory cells. Study-wide results and limits: Researchers caution that PCR might favor shorter templates, equally among patients and controls. When Type 1 diabetes patients were examined, their TCRB CDR3s proved moderately but significantly shorter in all four CD4+ subsets.

Expressed TCRB transcripts were sequenced, since all the RNA that had been isolated was reverse transcribed. Only in-frame clones appear in the TCRdb table, and some are missing; sequencing was by immunoSEQ multiplex PCR. The sample yields over 200,000 clones, 9.5% to 13% seen once. This sequence joins TRBV9 and TRBJ1-2; TRBD1 agrees at 8 bases. Sequencing input: naive CD4+ T cells from blood. This TCR was recovered from a man aged 25 to 40 with type 1 diabetes. CDR3 loop: CASSPHETGVGGYTF. In nucleotides, the CDR3 is TGTGCCAGCAGCCCACATGAGACAGGGGTCGGTGGCTACACCTTC.